The 21 T cell receptor beta chains below come from one sample, sequenced in a study of CD8+ T cells in alopecia areata. RNA extraction was followed by reverse transcription into cDNA, which acted as the sequencing template. Sequenced by immunoSEQ multiplex PCR; TCRdb stores in-frame clones only, minus some. Here the sample spans some 120,000 clones, roughly 58% being singletons. Sequenced here: CD4+ T cells sorted from blood, sampled at week 0. The receptors shown here come from a human donor with alopecia areata.

This rearrangement joins TRBV5-1 to TRBJ2-1; no clear D gene. Germline V gene sequence: CDR1 SGHRS, CDR2 YFSETQ. The CDR3 totals 11 residues. V was trimmed by 4 bases and J by 10 bases, leaving 9 bases between them. Written as DNA, the CDR3 is TGCGCCAGCAGCGTCAGAACCGAGCAGTTCTTC. Translation gives CASSVRTEQFF.

This clone was seen just once. V gene TRBV7-2 combines with J gene TRBJ2-7; TRBD1 aligns across 7 bases. The CDR3 is made up of 13 amino acids. The germline V gene encodes CDR1 SGHTA and CDR2 FQGNSA. The J segment lost 2 bases and the V segment lost 7 bases, leaving 5 bases of the junction unmatched. The CDR3: CASTQGTAYEQYF. In DNA, the CDR3 is TGTGCCAGCACCCAAGGGACAGCCTACGAGCAGTACTTC.

This clone was detected once. The chain joins TRBV7-2 to TRBJ2-7, with a tentative D call TRBD2 (6 bases). The CDR3 consists of 14 residues. Germline CDR1 and CDR2: SGHTA and FQGNSA. V shed 3 bases and J shed 5 bases, with 14 bases lying between them. CDR3 loop: CASSFGTPPDEQYF. DNA for the CDR3: TGTGCCAGCAGCTTTGGGACTCCTCCAGACGAGCAGTACTTC.

This clone was counted only a few times. V gene TRBV18 combines with J gene TRBJ2-1, with TRBD2 matching over 9 bases. J gave up 4 bases and V 2 bases, and 6 bases lay outside the gene matches. Per the germline V gene, CDR1 is KGHSH and CDR2 is LQKENI. The CDR3 totals 16 residues. Here the CDR3 DNA reads TGTGCCAGCTCACCAGCGCTAGCGGGATTATACAATGAGCAGTTCTTC. Translating it yields CASSPALAGLYNEQFF.

The J gene is TRBJ1-2, the V gene TRBV5-6; TRBD1 matches at 8 bases. The V and J ends lost 5 bases and 8 bases, in that order; junction bases with no gene match: 8. CDR3 size: 13 residues. CDR1 and CDR2 (germline): SGHDT, YYEEEE. The CDR3 nucleotides read TGTGCCAGCAGTACTTCAGGGGGCGCGGGCTACACCTTC. Protein product: CASSTSGGAGYTF.

V gene TRBV30 combines with J gene TRBJ1-2; TRBD1 matches at 7 bases. The germline gives CDR1 GTSNPN, CDR2 SVGIG (reference sequence). Trimming took 5 bases from V and 5 from J; bases not matched to a gene: 8. This CDR3 has 13 residues. The CDR3 reads CAWEVGGLYGYTF. In DNA, the CDR3 is TGTGCCTGGGAGGTAGGGGGCTTGTATGGCTACACCTTC.

V gene TRBV9 combines with J gene TRBJ1-2; D is uncertain. The germline V gene encodes CDR1 SGDLS and CDR2 YYNGEE. V was clipped by 0 bases and J by 2 bases, with 5 bases between them. The length of the CDR3 is 13 residues. The CDR3 DNA reads TGTGCCAGCAGCGTAGCGACAAACTATGGCTACACCTTC. Protein: CASSVATNYGYTF.

The J gene is TRBJ2-7, the V gene TRBV28, with unresolved D. This CDR3 is 12 amino acids long. The germline V gene has CDR1 MDHEN and CDR2 SYDVKM. With 3 bases removed from V and 2 bases from J, the gap between germline ends came to 5 bases. CDR3 nucleotides: TGTGCCAGCAGTTTCCAGGCCTACGAGCAGTACTTC. Translated: CASSFQAYEQYF.

V usage is TRBV2 and J usage is TRBJ1-3; D is ambiguous. The germline gives CDR1 SNHLY, CDR2 FYNNEI. V gave up 6 bases and J gave up 6 bases, with 9 bases separating them. The CDR3 totals 12 residues. CDR3 sequence: CASSYPENTIYF. The CDR3 region has the DNA TGTGCCAGCAGCTACCCGGAAAACACCATATATTTT.

This clone was counted only a few times. V is TRBV10-3 and J is TRBJ2-3; D may correspond to TRBD1 or TRBD2 (6 bases each). The CDR3 covers 14 residues. Germline V lookup: CDR1 ENHRY, CDR2 SYGVKD. V gave up 3 bases and J gave up 4 bases, with 11 bases separating them. The DNA of the CDR3 is TGTGCCATCAGTGACGGAGGGGGGCCAGATACGCAGTATTTT. It codes for CAISDGGGPDTQYF.

This rearrangement joins TRBV25-1 to TRBJ1-6; TRBD1 agrees at 7 bases. Per germline, CDR1 MGHDK and CDR2 SYGVNS. V shed 4 bases and J 7 bases; nucleotides not matched to a gene: 7. CDR3 length: 15 residues. CDR3 residues: CASSAPTGNNSPLHF. CDR3 nucleotides: TGTGCCAGCAGTGCCCCGACAGGGAACAATTCACCCCTCCACTTT.

The rearrangement links TRBV5-1 to TRBJ2-3; D assignment may be TRBD1 or TRBD2 (5 bases each). The CDR3 extends over 15 amino acids. Germline CDR1 and CDR2: SGHRS and YFSETQ. The germline V and J ends were trimmed by 4 bases and 5 bases, with 17 bases remaining between them. The CDR3 loop is CASSAGTPGGDTQYF. CDR3 nucleotide sequence: TGCGCCAGCAGCGCCGGGACGCCAGGAGGAGATACGCAGTATTTT. The variable domain in full, with the rest retrieved from reference TRBV5-1 and TRBJ2-3, is KAGVTQTPRYLIKTRGQQVTLSCSPISGHRSVSWYQQTPGQGLQFLFEYFSETQRNKGNFPGRFSGRQFSNSRSEMNVSTLELGDSALYLCASSAGTPGGDTQYFGPGTRLTVL.

This clone occurred a few times. The chain recombines TRBV23-1 with TRBJ1-5; TRBD1 aligns across 10 bases. TRBV23-1 has ORF status, its function being uncertain. The CDR3 runs 15 residues. Trimming removed 4 bases from V and 5 bases from J; junction bases left unmatched: 5. CDR3 in DNA: TGCGCCAGCAGTCCCCGGGACAGGGGATATCAGCCCCAGCATTTT. It encodes CASSPRDRGYQPQHF.

The table lists this clone with a few counts. V and J are TRBV7-2 and TRBJ2-5; 7 positions match TRBD2. Trimming at V came to 5 bases and at J to 5 bases, leaving 5 bases not matched to a gene. Germline values: CDR1 SGHTA, CDR2 FQGNSA. This CDR3 comprises 13 residues. CDR3 nucleotide sequence: TGTGCCAGCAGCCAAATGGGGGGGGAGACCCAGTACTTC. Its translation: CASSQMGGETQYF.

The V call is TRBV6-6, the J call TRBJ1-1; D gene ambiguous. V was shortened by 6 bases and J by 5 bases, with 7 bases between the two germline ends. The CDR3 totals 11 residues. Per germline, CDR1 MNHNY and CDR2 SVGAGI (reference sequence). The CDR3 loop is CASSQKTEAFF. In DNA form, the CDR3 reads TGTGCCAGCAGCCAGAAGACTGAAGCTTTCTTT.

This clone has a handful of counts. The chain has TRBV4-3 and TRBJ2-2; D possibly corresponds to TRBD2 (5 bases). Trimming stripped 0 bases from V and 5 bases from J, with 10 bases between. The germline V gene encodes CDR1 LGHNA and CDR2 YSLEER. The CDR3 runs to 15 residues. CDR3 DNA: TGCGCCAGCAGCCAAGATCTCCCGGGGACCGGGGAGCTGTTTTTT. Translated: CASSQDLPGTGELFF.

The chain carries TRBV15 and TRBJ2-1, with TRBD2 matching over 7 bases. Trimming at V came to 7 bases and at J to 1 base, leaving 7 bases not matched to a gene. The CDR3 length is 15 residues. Per the germline V gene, CDR1 is LNHNV and CDR2 is YYDKDF (reference sequence). This CDR3 is CATKGSGVSYNEQFF. The CDR3, as DNA: TGTGCCACCAAAGGAAGCGGGGTATCCTACAATGAGCAGTTCTTC.

This clone was seen only a few times. The J gene is TRBJ2-7, the V gene TRBV9, with TRBD2 matching 10 bases. This CDR3 region has 15 residues. V lost 7 bases and J lost 6; bases outside the gene matches: 13. Germline V gene data show CDR1 as SGDLS and CDR2 as YYNGEE. The CDR3 sequence is CASGTSGTMIGEQYF. The CDR3 nucleotides read TGTGCCAGCGGTACTAGCGGGACGATGATCGGCGAGCAGTACTTC.

This chain connects TRBV27 to TRBJ1-2; TRBD1 might be the D (6 bases). Per germline, CDR1 MNHEY and CDR2 SMNVEV (reference sequence). V shed 4 bases and J shed 7 bases, with 13 bases lying between them. This CDR3 is built from 13 residues. CDR3 residues: CASSSNRVGGYTF. CDR3 nucleotides: TGTGCCAGCAGTTCCAACAGGGTGGGTGGCTACACCTTC.

The rearrangement links TRBV29-1 to TRBJ2-1, with 10 bases that match TRBD1. With V trimmed by 2 bases and J by 9 bases, 7 bases remained unmatched. The germline V gene encodes CDR1 SQVTM and CDR2 ANQGSEA. The CDR3 extends over 14 amino acids. CDR3 sequence reads: CSVERQGAYGEQFF. In DNA, the CDR3 is TGCAGCGTTGAAAGACAGGGGGCTTACGGTGAGCAGTTCTTC.

J is TRBJ2-1 and V is TRBV28; weak D call: TRBD1 (6 bases). This CDR3 is 16 amino acids long. Germline values: CDR1 MDHEN, CDR2 SYDVKM. V dropped 7 bases and J dropped 6 bases, with 22 bases sitting between them. The CDR3 coding sequence is TGTGCCAGCAAATGGTCCATCGGGACACCGTCCAATGAGCAGTTCTTC. Translated: CASKWSIGTPSNEQFF.